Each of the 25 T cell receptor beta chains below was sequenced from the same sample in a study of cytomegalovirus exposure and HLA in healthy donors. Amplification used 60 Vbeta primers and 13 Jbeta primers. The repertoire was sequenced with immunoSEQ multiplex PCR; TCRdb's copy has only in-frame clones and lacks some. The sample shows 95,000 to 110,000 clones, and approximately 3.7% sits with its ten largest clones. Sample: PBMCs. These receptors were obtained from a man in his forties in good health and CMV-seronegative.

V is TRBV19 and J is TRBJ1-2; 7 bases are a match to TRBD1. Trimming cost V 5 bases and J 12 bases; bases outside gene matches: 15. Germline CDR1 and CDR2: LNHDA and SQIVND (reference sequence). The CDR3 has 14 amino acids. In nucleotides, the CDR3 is TGTGCCAGTAGTGCGGCCGGGACAGCATGGATCGACACCTTC. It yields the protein CASSAAGTAWIDTF.

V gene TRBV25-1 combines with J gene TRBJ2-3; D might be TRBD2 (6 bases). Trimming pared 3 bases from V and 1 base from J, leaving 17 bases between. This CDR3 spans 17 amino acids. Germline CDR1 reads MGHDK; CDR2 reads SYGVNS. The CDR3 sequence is CASSEPGTLGGTDTQYF. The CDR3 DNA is TGTGCCAGCAGTGAGCCGGGGACTCTGGGTGGCACAGATACGCAGTATTTT.

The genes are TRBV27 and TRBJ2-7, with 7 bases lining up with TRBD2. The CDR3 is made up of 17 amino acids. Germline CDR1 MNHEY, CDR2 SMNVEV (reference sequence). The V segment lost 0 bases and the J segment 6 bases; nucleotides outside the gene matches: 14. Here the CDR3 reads CASSLSGLPRGGSEQYF. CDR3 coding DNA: TGTGCCAGCAGTTTATCGGGATTGCCCCGGGGCGGGAGCGAGCAGTACTTC.

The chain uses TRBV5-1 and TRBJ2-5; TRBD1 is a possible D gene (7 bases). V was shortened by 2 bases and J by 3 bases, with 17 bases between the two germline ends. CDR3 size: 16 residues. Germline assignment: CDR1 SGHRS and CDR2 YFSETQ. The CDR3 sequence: CASSFRQGRREETQYF. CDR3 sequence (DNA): TGCGCCAGCAGCTTTCGACAGGGTCGGAGGGAAGAGACCCAGTACTTC.

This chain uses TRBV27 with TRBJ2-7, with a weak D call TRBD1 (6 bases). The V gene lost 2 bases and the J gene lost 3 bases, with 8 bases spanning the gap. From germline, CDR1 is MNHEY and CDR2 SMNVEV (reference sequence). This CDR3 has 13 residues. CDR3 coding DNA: TGTGCCAGCAGTTTAGACAGGTACTACGAGCAGTACTTC. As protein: CASSLDRYYEQYF.

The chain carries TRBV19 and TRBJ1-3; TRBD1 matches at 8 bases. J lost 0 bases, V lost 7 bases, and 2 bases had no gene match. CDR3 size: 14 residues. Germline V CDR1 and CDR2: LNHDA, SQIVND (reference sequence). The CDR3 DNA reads TGTGCCAGTACAACAGGGGGCTCTGGAAACACCATATATTTT. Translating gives CASTTGGSGNTIYF.

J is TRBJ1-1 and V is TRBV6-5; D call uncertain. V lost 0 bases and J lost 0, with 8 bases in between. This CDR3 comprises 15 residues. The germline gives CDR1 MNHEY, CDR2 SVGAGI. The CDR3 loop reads CASSYSTSLNTEAFF. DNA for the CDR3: TGTGCCAGCAGTTACTCGACATCTTTGAACACTGAAGCTTTCTTT.

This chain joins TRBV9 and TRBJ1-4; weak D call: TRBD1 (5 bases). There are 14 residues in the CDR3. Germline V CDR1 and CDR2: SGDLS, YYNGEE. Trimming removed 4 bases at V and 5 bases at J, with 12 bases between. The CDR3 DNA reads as TGTGCCAGCAGCCCGGCAGGGCGAAATGAAAAACTGTTTTTT. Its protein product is CASSPAGRNEKLFF.

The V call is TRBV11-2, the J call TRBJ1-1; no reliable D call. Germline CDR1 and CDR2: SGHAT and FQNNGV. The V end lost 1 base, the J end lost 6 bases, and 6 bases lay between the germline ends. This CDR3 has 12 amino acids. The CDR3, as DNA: TGTGCCAGCAGCTTAGTCAGATCTGAAGCTTTCTTT. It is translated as CASSLVRSEAFF.

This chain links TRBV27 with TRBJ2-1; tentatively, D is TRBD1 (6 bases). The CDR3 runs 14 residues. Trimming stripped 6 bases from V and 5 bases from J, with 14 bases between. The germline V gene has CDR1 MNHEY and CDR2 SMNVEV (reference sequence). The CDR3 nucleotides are TGTGCCAGCAGACTAAACAGGGCTAACAATGAGCAGTTCTTC. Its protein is CASRLNRANNEQFF.

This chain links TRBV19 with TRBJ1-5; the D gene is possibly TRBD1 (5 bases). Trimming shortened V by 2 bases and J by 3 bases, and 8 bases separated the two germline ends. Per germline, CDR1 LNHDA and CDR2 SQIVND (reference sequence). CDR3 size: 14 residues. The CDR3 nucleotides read TGTGCCAGTAGTATACAGGGAACCAATCAGCCCCAGCATTTT. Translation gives CASSIQGTNQPQHF.

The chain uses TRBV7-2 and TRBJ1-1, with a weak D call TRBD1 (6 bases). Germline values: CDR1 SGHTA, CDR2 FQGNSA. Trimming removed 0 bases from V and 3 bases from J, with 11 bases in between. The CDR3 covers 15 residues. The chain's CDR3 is CASSLARGRYTEAFF. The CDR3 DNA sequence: TGTGCCAGCAGCTTAGCCAGGGGAAGATACACTGAAGCTTTCTTT.

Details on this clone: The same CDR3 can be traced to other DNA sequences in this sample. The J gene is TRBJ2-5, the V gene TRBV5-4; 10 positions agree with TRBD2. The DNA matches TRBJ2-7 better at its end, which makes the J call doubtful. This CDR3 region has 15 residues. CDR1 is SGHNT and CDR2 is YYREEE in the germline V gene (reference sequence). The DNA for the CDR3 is TGTGCCAGCAGCTTAGGTACTAGCGGGACATACGAGCAGTACTTC. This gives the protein CASSLGTSGTYEQYF.

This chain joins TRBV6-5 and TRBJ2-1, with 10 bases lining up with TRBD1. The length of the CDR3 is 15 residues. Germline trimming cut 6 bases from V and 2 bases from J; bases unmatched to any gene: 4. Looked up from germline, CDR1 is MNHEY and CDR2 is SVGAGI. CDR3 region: CASRLDRGPYNEQFF. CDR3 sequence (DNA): TGTGCCAGCAGACTCGACAGGGGGCCCTACAATGAGCAGTTCTTC.

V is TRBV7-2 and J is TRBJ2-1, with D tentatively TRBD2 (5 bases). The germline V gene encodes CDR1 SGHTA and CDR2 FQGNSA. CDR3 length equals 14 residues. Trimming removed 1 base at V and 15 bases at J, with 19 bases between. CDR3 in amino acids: CASSLGGFTQRLFF. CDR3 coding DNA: TGTGCCAGCAGCTTAGGCGGGTTTACCCAACGGCTGTTCTTC.

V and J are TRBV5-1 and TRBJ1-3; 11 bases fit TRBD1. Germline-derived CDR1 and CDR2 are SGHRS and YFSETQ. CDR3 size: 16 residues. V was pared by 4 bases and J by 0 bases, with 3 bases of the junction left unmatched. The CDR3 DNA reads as TGCGCCAGCAGCGCGGGACAGGGGGTCTCTGGAAACACCATATATTTT. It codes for CASSAGQGVSGNTIYF.

This CDR3 reads CASSPGTAVTGELFF. Here the CDR3 DNA reads TGTGCCAGCAGCCCTGGGACAGCGGTCACCGGGGAGCTGTTTTTT. The genes are TRBV7-9 and TRBJ2-2; 7 bases are a match to TRBD1. CDR1 SEHNR and CDR2 FQNEAQ come from the germline V gene (reference sequence). The CDR3 runs 15 residues. V gave up 5 bases and J gave up 4 bases; unmatched junction bases: 7.

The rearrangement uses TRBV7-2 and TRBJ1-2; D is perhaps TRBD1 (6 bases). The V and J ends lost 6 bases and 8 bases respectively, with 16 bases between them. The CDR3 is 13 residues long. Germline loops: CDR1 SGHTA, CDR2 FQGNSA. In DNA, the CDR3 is TGTGCCAGCAGTCCTCAGGGGTACGGGGGCTACACCTTC. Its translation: CASSPQGYGGYTF.

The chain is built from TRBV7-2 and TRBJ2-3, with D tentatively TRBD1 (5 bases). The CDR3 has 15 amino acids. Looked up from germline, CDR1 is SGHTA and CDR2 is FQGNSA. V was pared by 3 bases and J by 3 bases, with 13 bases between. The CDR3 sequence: CASSFEVGPTDTQYF. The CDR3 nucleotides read TGTGCCAGCAGCTTTGAGGTGGGGCCGACAGATACGCAGTATTTT.

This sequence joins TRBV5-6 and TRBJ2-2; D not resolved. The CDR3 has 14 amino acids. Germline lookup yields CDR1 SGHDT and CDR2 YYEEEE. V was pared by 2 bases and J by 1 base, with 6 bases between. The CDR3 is CASSFRLNTGELFF. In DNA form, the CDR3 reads TGTGCCAGCAGCTTCCGACTGAACACCGGGGAGCTGTTTTTT.

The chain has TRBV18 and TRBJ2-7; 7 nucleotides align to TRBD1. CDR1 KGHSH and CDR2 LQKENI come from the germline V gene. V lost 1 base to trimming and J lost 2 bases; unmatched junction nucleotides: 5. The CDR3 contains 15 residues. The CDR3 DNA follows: TGTGCCAGCTCACCACTTAGGGGGCTGGCCTACGAGCAGTACTTC. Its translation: CASSPLRGLAYEQYF.

The CDR3 loop reads CASSLAEGQGESYEQYF. DNA of the CDR3: TGTGCCAGCAGCTTAGCGGAGGGACAGGGGGAATCCTACGAGCAGTACTTC. The V call is TRBV7-2, the J call TRBJ2-7, with 11 bases that match TRBD1. The V gene's germline CDR1 is SGHTA and CDR2 FQGNSA. Trimming removed 0 bases from V and 1 base from J; junction bases left unmatched: 5. The CDR3 sequence is 17 residues long.

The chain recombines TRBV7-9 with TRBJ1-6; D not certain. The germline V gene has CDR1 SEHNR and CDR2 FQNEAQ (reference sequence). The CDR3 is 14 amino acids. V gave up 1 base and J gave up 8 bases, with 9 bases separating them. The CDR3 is CASSLEQTHSPLHF. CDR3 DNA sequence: TGTGCCAGCAGCTTAGAACAGACCCATTCACCCCTCCACTTT.

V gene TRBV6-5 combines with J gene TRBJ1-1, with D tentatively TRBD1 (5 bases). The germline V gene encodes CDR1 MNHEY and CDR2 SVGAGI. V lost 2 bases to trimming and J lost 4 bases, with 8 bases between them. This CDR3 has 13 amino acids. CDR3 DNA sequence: TGTGCCAGCAGTTACGGGGGGAGCACTGAAGCTTTCTTT. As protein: CASSYGGSTEAFF.

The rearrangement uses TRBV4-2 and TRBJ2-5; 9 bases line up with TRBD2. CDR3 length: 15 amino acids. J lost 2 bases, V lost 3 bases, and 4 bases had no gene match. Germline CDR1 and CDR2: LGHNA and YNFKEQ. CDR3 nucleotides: TGTGCCAGCAGCCAGGCGGGGGGGGAACAAGAGACCCAGTACTTC. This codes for CASSQAGGEQETQYF.